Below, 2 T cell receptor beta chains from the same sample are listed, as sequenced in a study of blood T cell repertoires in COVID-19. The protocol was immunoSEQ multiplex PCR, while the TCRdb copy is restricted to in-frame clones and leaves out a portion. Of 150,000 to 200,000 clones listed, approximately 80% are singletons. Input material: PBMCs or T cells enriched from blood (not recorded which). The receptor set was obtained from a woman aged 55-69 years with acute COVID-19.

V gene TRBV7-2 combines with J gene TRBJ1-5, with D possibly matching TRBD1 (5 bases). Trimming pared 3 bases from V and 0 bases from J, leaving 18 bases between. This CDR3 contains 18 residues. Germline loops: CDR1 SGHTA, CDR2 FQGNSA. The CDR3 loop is CASSFVAGDETSNQPQHF. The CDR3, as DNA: TGTGCCAGCAGCTTTGTTGCGGGGGACGAGACTAGCAATCAGCCCCAGCATTTT.

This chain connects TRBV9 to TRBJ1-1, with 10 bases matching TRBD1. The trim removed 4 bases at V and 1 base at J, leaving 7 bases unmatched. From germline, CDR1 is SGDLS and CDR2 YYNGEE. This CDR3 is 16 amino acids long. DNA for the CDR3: TGTGCCAGCAGCTCAGGGACAGGGGTTTGGAACACTGAAGCTTTCTTT. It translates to CASSSGTGVWNTEAFF.